A few counts support the clone carrying this TCR beta chain. Its antigen is still unknown. This sample was included in a study of OX40 agonist ivuxolimab in advanced cancers. The wider study: The diagnoses of dose-escalation patients were hepatocellular carcinoma, melanoma, renal cell or head and neck cancer. Study-level points and caveats: By week 6 at 0.1 to 3.0 mg/kg, blood CD4+ and CD8+ T cells had expanded clonally.

Trimming shortened V by 1 base and J by 7 bases, and 11 bases separated the two germline ends. The CDR3 totals 14 residues. CDR1 and CDR2 from the germline V gene are SGHTA and FQGNSA. The method was immunoSEQ multiplex PCR; TCRdb's version includes in-frame clones alone and lacks a portion of them. Among 21,000 or so clones listed, roughly 80% were seen once. The genes are TRBV7-2 and TRBJ1-5, with a weak D call TRBD1 (6 bases). Sequences were derived from CD4+ or CD8+ T cells sorted from blood, sampled in a trial of the OX40 agonist ivuxolimab. This TCR came from an adult with an advanced solid tumor such as melanoma, head and neck, liver or kidney cancer. As DNA, the CDR3 is TGTGCCAGCAGCTTAGGGGGGGCGGGACAGCCCCAGCATTTT. Amino acids: CASSLGGAGQPQHF.